Each of the 9 T cell receptor beta chains below was sequenced from the same sample in a study of T cells in Graves' hyperthyroidism and ophthalmopathy. RNA transcripts yielded amplified TCR beta CDR3 regions. In the first-round RT-PCR of the TCR CDR3, the HTBI primer set was used. TCRdb analysed the multiplex PCR reads with MiXCR anew, one entry per CDR3 protein. This repertoire shows 250,000 to 300,000 distinct CDR3 sequences, roughly 15% found once; its top ten account for more than 10%. Source material: blood. All receptors come from a woman between 35 and 50 years old with Graves' hyperthyroidism that later progressed to Graves' ophthalmopathy.

Comment on this clonotype: This may come from a read error, since a much larger clone is one base off. V usage is TRBV3-1 and J usage is TRBJ2-1, with D perhaps being TRBD1 or TRBD2 (5 bases each). CDR1 and CDR2 from the germline V gene are LGHDT and YNNKEL (reference sequence). This CDR3 contains 13 residues. Here the CDR3 DNA reads TGTGCCATCAGCCACGATGGGGGAAATGAGCAGTTCTTC. This codes for CAISHDGGNEQFF.

There are many counts of this clonotype. The gene calls are TRBV6-2 or TRBV6-3 and TRBJ2-1; tentatively, D is TRBD2 (6 bases). V dropped 1 base and J dropped 8 bases, with 6 bases sitting between them. The CDR3 sequence is 12 residues long. CDR1 is MNHEY and CDR2 is SVGEGT in the germline V gene. CDR3 amino acids: CASSYWRDEQFF. The CDR3 DNA is TGTGCCAGCAGTTACTGGAGGGATGAGCAGTTCTTC.

A remark on this clonotype: The junction departs from the called germline gene at one end, perhaps through a read error. The chain has TRBV18 and TRBJ1-1; D not resolved. The CDR3 runs to 11 residues. Germline lookup yields CDR1 KGHSH and CDR2 LQKENI. The CDR3 loop reads CACSHFGRAFF. CDR3 DNA sequence: TGTGCCTGCTCACACTTCGGGAGGGCTTTCTTT.

This clonotype was counted many times. This CDR3 reads CASSIGGGSYEQYF. CDR3 DNA sequence: TGTGCCAGTAGTATAGGAGGCGGCTCCTACGAGCAGTACTTC. This chain uses TRBV19 with TRBJ2-7; D unresolved. Germline V lookup: CDR1 LNHDA, CDR2 SQIVND (reference sequence). V was shortened by 1 base and J by 0 bases, with 7 bases between the two germline ends. The CDR3 length is 14 residues. The full variable domain, its missing parts supplied by reference TRBV19 and TRBJ2-7, is DGGITQSPKYLFRKEGQNVTLSCEQNLNHDAMYWYRQDPGQGLRLIYYSQIVNDFQKGDIAEGYSVSREKKESFPLTVTSAQKNPTAFYLCASSIGGGSYEQYFGPGTRLTVT.

The sample holds a few counts of this clonotype. The V call is TRBV6-1, the J call TRBJ2-1; D is unclear. Germline V gene sequence: CDR1 MNHNS, CDR2 SASEGT. This CDR3 spans 14 amino acids. Trimming took off 3 bases at V and 0 bases at J, with 6 bases between the two ends. CDR3 protein: CASSDPGSYNEQFF. The CDR3 coding sequence is TGTGCCAGCAGTGATCCGGGCTCCTACAATGAGCAGTTCTTC.

With regard to this clonotype: A much larger clone lies a single base off, so this may be a read error. The chain uses TRBV5-1 and TRBJ2-7, with TRBD1 as a possible D gene (6 bases). Germline assignment: CDR1 SGHRS and CDR2 YFSETQ. This CDR3 has 14 residues. V was clipped by 0 bases and J by 6 bases, with 13 bases between them. The CDR3: CASSLGETGFEQYF. The CDR3 DNA reads as TGCGCCAGCAGCTTGGGGGAGACAGGCTTCGAGCAGTACTTC.

This clonotype was counted many times. J is TRBJ2-1 and V is TRBV19; 12 positions match TRBD2. The CDR3 length is 17 residues. Germline V gene lookup returns CDR1 LNHDA and CDR2 SQIVND (reference sequence). Unmatched junction bases numbered 14, after V lost 6 bases and J lost 8 bases. In nucleotides, the CDR3 is TGTGCCAGTAGCGTTGGACGTACTAGCGGGAGGTCGGATGAGCAGTTCTTC. This encodes CASSVGRTSGRSDEQFF.

This chain joins TRBV11-1 and TRBJ1-2; perhaps TRBD1 as D (6 bases). The CDR3 consists of 14 residues. V lost 1 base, J lost 7 bases, and 13 bases lay in between. The germline CDR1 and CDR2 sequences are SGHAT and FQDESV (reference sequence). The CDR3 nucleotides read TGTGCCAGCAGCTTAGGAAGCAGGGGAGGTGGCTACACCTTC. Amino acid sequence: CASSLGSRGGGYTF.

This clonotype occurred many times. This chain connects TRBV15 to TRBJ2-7; D uncertain. CDR1 LNHNV and CDR2 YYDKDF come from the germline V gene (reference sequence). This CDR3 has 15 amino acids. Trimming removed 1 base from V and 1 base from J, with 11 bases in between. CDR3 nucleotide sequence: TGTGCCACCAGCAGAGGGGCAGAGCCATCCTACGAGCAGTACTTC. Amino acid sequence: CATSRGAEPSYEQYF.